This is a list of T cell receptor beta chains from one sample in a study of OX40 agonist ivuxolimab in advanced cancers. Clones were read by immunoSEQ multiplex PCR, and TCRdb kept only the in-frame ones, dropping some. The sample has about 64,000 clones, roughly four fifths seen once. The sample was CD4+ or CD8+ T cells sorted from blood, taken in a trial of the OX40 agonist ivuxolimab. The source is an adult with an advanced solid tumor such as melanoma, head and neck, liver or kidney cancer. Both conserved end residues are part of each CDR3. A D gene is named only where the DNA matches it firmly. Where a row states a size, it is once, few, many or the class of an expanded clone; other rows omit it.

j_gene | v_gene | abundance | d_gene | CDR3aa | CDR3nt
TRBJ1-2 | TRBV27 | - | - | CASRLRDGYGYTF | TGTGCCAGCAGATTACGGGACGGATATGGCTACACCTTC
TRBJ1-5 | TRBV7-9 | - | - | CASSSLGPQHF | TGTGCCAGCAGCTCCTTAGGGCCCCAGCATTTT
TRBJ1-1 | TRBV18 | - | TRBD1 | CASSPPGVQGGTEAFF | TGTGCCAGCTCACCACCGGGGGTCCAGGGGGGGACTGAAGCTTTCTTT
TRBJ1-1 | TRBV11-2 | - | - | CASSLGPGKAFF | TGTGCCAGCAGCTTAGGGCCAGGGAAAGCTTTCTTT
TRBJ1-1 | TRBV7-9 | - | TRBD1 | CASSRQGGTEAFF | TGTGCCAGCAGCCGTCAGGGGGGGACTGAAGCTTTCTTT
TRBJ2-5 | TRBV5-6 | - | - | CASSVRQETQYF | TGTGCCAGCAGCGTCAGACAAGAGACCCAGTACTTC
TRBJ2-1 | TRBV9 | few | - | CASSVDGAEQFF | TGTGCCAGCAGCGTAGACGGGGCTGAGCAGTTCTTC
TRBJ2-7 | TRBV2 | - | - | CASKSDSTYEQYF | TGTGCCAGCAAATCGGACAGTACCTACGAGCAGTACTTC
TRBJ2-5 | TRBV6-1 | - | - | CASISWGETQYF | TGTGCCAGCATTTCCTGGGGAGAGACCCAGTACTTC
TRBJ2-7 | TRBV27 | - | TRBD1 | CASSWTGTGAYEQYF | TGTGCCAGCAGTTGGACCGGGACAGGGGCCTACGAGCAGTACTTC
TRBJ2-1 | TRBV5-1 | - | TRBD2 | CASRQSGRAGNEQFF | TGCGCCAGCAGACAGAGCGGGAGGGCCGGGAATGAGCAGTTCTTC
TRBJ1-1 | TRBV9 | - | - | CASSVGTDMNTEAFF | TGTGCCAGCAGCGTAGGGACGGACATGAACACTGAAGCTTTCTTT
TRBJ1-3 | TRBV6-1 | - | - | CASSLVSAGNTIYF | TGTGCCAGCAGCCTAGTTAGCGCTGGAAACACCATATATTTT
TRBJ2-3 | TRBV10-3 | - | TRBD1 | CAISSTVGDRGTDTQYF | TGTGCCATCAGTAGTACAGTCGGGGACAGGGGAACAGATACGCAGTATTTT
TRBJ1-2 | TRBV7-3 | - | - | CASSLRRFSGYTF | TGTGCCAGCAGCTTAAGGCGCTTTTCGGGCTACACCTTC
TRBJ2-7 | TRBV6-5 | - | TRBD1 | CASSPDGQGAGEQYF | TGTGCCAGCAGTCCCGACGGACAGGGGGCTGGCGAGCAGTACTTC
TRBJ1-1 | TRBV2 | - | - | CASMTLQGSTEAFF | TGTGCCAGCATGACCCTACAGGGTAGCACTGAAGCTTTCTTT
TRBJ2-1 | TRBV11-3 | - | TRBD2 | CASSLPGSSGFLNEQFF | TGTGCCAGCAGCTTGCCGGGGAGTAGCGGGTTTCTTAATGAGCAGTTCTTC
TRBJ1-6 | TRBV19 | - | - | CASNGIAGESYNSPLHF | TGTGCCAGTAATGGTATTGCGGGGGAATCCTATAATTCACCCCTCCACTTT
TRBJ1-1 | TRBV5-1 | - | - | CASSLVANMNTEAFF | TGCGCCAGCAGCTTGGTTGCGAATATGAACACTGAAGCTTTCTTT
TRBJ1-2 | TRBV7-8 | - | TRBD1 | CASSLTGGFYGYTF | TGTGCCAGCAGCTTGACAGGGGGCTTCTATGGCTACACCTTC
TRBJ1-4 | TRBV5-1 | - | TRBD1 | CASSSGQGFEKLFF | TGCGCCAGCAGCTCCGGACAGGGGTTTGAAAAACTGTTTTTT
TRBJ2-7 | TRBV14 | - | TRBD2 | CASSQEFPGLYYEQYF | TGTGCCAGCAGCCAAGAATTCCCGGGACTATACTACGAGCAGTACTTC
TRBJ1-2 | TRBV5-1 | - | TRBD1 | CASSLGTGGTYGYTF | TGCGCCAGCAGCTTGGGGACAGGGGGGACCTATGGCTACACCTTC
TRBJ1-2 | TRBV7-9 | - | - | CASSFSGTNYGYTF | TGTGCCAGCAGCTTCTCGGGGACCAACTATGGCTACACCTTC
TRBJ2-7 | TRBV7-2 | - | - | CASSSRGHEQYF | TGTGCCAGCAGCAGCAGGGGACACGAGCAGTACTTC
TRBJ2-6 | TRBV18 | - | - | CASSPSRGAGYSSGANVLTF | TGTGCCAGCTCACCTTCGAGAGGGGCGGGTTACTCCTCTGGGGCCAACGTCCTGACTTTC
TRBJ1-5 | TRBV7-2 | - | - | CASSYDRNTQPQHF | TGTGCCAGCAGCTATGACAGGAATACTCAGCCCCAGCATTTT
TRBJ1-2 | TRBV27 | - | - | CASSFDLFGSYTF | TGTGCCAGCAGTTTTGATTTATTCGGTAGCTACACCTTC
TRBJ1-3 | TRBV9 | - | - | CASSVALQNTIYF | TGTGCCAGCAGCGTAGCTCTCCAAAACACCATATATTTT
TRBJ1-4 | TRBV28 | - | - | CASSFPSADEKLFF | TGTGCCAGCAGTTTTCCGTCGGCTGATGAAAAACTGTTTTTT
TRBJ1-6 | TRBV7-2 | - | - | CASSLGRWPPLHF | TGTGCCAGCAGCTTAGGACGGTGGCCACCCCTCCACTTT
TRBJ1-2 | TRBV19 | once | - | CASSGSQVYGYTF | TGTGCCAGTAGTGGGTCCCAGGTCTATGGCTACACCTTC
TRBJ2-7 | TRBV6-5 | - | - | CASSYSSSYEQYF | TGTGCCAGCAGTTACTCCAGCTCCTACGAGCAGTACTTC
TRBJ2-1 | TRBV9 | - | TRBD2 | CASSQGLALHNEQFF | TGTGCCAGCAGCCAGGGACTAGCGCTGCACAATGAGCAGTTCTTC
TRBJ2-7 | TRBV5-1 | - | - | CASSFAGDYYEQYF | TGCGCCAGCAGCTTCGCAGGCGACTACTACGAGCAGTACTTC
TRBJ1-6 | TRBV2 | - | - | CATKPPGPYNSPLHF | TGTGCCACCAAGCCCCCAGGTCCCTATAATTCACCCCTCCACTTT
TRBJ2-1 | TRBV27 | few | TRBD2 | CASLTFTSGRNNEQFF | TGTGCCAGCCTAACCTTTACTAGCGGGAGAAACAATGAGCAGTTCTTC
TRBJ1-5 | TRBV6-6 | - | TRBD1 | CASLRDSPAFNQPQHF | TGTGCCAGCCTCCGGGACAGCCCCGCCTTCAATCAGCCCCAGCATTTT
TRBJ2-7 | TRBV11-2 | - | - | CASSFGGREQYF | TGTGCCAGCAGCTTTGGGGGGCGCGAGCAGTACTTC
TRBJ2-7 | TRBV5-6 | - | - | CASSLGGEGYEQYF | TGTGCCAGCAGCTTGGGGGGCGAGGGATACGAGCAGTACTTC
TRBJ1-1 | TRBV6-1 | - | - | CASSVTENTEAFF | TGTGCCAGCAGTGTTACAGAAAACACTGAAGCTTTCTTT
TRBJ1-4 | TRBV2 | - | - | CASTLRQPEKLFF | TGTGCCAGCACCCTCCGACAGCCTGAAAAACTGTTTTTT
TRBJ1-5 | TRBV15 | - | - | CATSPQDGVDQPQHF | TGTGCCACCAGCCCACAGGACGGTGTCGATCAGCCCCAGCATTTT
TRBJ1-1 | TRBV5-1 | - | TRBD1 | CASSSTTGTGGEAFF | TGCGCCAGCAGCTCGACGACAGGGACAGGCGGTGAAGCTTTCTTT
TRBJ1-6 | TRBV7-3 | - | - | CASSLSRNSPLHF | TGTGCCAGCAGCTTAAGCCGAAATTCACCCCTCCACTTT
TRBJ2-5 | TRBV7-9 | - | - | CASRASGTYEETQYF | TGTGCCAGCAGGGCCTCGGGCACGTACGAAGAGACCCAGTACTTC
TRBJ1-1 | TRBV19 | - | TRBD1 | CASTQGTGAAMNTEAFF | TGTGCCAGTACCCAGGGGACAGGGGCCGCCATGAACACTGAAGCTTTCTTT
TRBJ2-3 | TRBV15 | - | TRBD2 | CATSRDRLAGGEGTQYF | TGTGCCACCAGCAGAGATAGGCTAGCGGGGGGCGAAGGTACGCAGTATTTT